A selection of T cell receptor beta chains follows, all from one sample in a study of OX40 agonist ivuxolimab in advanced cancers. This table comes from immunoSEQ multiplex PCR, and its TCRdb copy is limited to in-frame clones, with some not included. The sample contains 45,000 to 60,000 clones, about nine tenths of which appear only once. Sequencing used CD4+ or CD8+ T cells sorted from blood, obtained in a trial of the OX40 agonist ivuxolimab. These receptors originate from an adult with an advanced solid tumor such as melanoma, head and neck, liver or kidney cancer. The conserved cysteine and the conserved F or W are not part of the CDR3 here.

TRBJ1-5 | TRBV27 | ASSRQGFDQPQH
TRBJ2-6 | TRBV11-1 | ASSRNSGANVLT
TRBJ1-5 | TRBV7-9 | ASSAKTGDQPQH
TRBJ2-5 | TRBV5-1 | ASSLGVAGPQETQY
TRBJ1-3 | TRBV5-1 | ASSSGPLGNTIY
TRBJ2-5 | TRBV11-2 | ASSLERGADETQY
TRBJ2-7 | TRBV29-1 | SVTAYYEQY
TRBJ1-4 | TRBV5-1 | ASSLGRGREKLF
TRBJ2-7 | TRBV6-6 | ATKDGSYEQY
TRBJ1-2 | TRBV27 | ASRAPGAPNYGYT